This T cell receptor beta chain was captured in a study of identical twins. TCRdb used MiXCR to reprocess the 5' RACE reads, holding one entry per CDR3 protein. This table holds around 1.7 million distinct CDR3 sequences, roughly 35% found once. Points from the study as a whole: The degree of excess twin sharing was weaker in beta out-of-frame sequences.

This clonotype was detected many times. No antigen is known for it. Germline V gene sequence: CDR1 MNHEY, CDR2 SMNVEV (reference sequence). With 9 bases removed from V and 0 bases from J, the gap between germline ends came to 15 bases. The CDR3 spans 14 residues. The source of this sequence is a newborn girl in good health. The genes are TRBV27 and TRBJ2-7; D call uncertain. Sequenced sample: cord blood. The CDR3 sequence is CASKRHQSSYEQYF. In DNA form, the CDR3 reads TGTGCCAGTAAAAGACACCAAAGCTCCTACGAGCAGTACTTC.